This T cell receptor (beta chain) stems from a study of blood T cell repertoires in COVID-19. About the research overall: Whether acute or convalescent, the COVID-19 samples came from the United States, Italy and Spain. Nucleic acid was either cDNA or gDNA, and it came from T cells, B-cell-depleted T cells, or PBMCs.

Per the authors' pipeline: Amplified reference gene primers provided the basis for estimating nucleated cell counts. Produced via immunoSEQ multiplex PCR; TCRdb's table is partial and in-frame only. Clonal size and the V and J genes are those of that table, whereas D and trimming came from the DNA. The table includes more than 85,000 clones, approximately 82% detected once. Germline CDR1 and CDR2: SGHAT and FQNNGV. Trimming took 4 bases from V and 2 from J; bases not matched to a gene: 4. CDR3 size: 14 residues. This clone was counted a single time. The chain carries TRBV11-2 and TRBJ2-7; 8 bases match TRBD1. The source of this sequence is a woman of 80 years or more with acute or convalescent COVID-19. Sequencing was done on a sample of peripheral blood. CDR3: CASSSLQGAYEQYF. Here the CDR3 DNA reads TGTGCCAGCAGCTCCCTACAGGGGGCCTACGAGCAGTACTTC.